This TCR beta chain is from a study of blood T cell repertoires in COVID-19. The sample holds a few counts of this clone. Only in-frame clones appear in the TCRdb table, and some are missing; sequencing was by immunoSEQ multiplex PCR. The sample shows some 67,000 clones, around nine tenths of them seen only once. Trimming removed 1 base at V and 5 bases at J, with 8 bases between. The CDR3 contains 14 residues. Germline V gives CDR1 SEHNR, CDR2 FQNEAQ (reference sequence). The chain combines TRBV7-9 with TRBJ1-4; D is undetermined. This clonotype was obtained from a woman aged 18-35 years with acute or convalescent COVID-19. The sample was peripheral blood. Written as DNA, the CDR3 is TGTGCCAGCAGCTTAGGACATTCAAATGAAAAACTGTTTTTT. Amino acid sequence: CASSLGHSNEKLFF.